This passage covers 28 T cell receptor beta chains from one sample sequenced in a study of T cells in Graves' hyperthyroidism and ophthalmopathy. Amplification targeted TCR beta CDR3 regions from RNA transcripts. The HTBI primer set drove a first-round RT-PCR of the TCR CDR3. TCRdb re-analysed the multiplex PCR reads in MiXCR, keeping a single row per CDR3 protein. The sample records roughly 500,000 distinct CDR3 sequences, around 43% being singletons. Sequencing was performed on peripheral blood or thyroid tissue (not recorded which). These TCRs come from an adult woman with Graves' disease, either hyperthyroidism or ophthalmopathy (not recorded which).

V is TRBV4-1 and J is TRBJ1-1; 7 bases agree with TRBD1. The length of the CDR3 is 13 residues. The ends lost 0 bases at V and 10 bases at J; junction bases unmatched: 5. Germline V gene data show CDR1 as MGHRA and CDR2 as YSYEKL. CDR3: CASSQDPGQRAFF. The DNA of the CDR3 is TGCGCCAGCAGCCAAGATCCGGGACAGAGAGCTTTCTTT.

This clonotype was recorded once. V is TRBV19 and J is TRBJ1-2; no clear D gene. CDR3 length: 14 residues. The ends were cut back, 0 bases at V and 2 bases at J, with 7 bases in the middle. Germline lookup yields CDR1 LNHDA and CDR2 SQIVND (reference sequence). The CDR3 coding sequence is TGTGCCAGTAGTATAGATCCAAGGAACTATGGCTACACCTTC. Its protein product is CASSIDPRNYGYTF.

The chain links TRBV9 to TRBJ2-7; D call uncertain. V gave up 0 bases and J gave up 0 bases, with 7 bases separating them. The CDR3 is 14 residues long. Germline CDR1 reads SGDLS; CDR2 reads YYNGEE. The CDR3 DNA sequence: TGTGCCAGCAGCGTAGCCTCAGGCTCCTACGAGCAGTACTTC. Protein sequence: CASSVASGSYEQYF.

This chain connects TRBV13 to TRBJ2-7; weak D call: TRBD2 (6 bases). Germline V gene data show CDR1 as PRHDT and CDR2 as FYEKMQ (reference sequence). V lost 9 bases and J 2 bases, leaving 17 bases between the germline ends. The CDR3 is made up of 14 amino acids. CDR3: CASSTRAGPYEQYF. The DNA for the CDR3 is TGTGCCAGTAGTACCCGAGCGGGCCCCTACGAGCAGTACTTC.

The chain is built from TRBV10-3 and TRBJ1-2, with D possibly being TRBD1 (5 bases). Germline V CDR1 and CDR2: ENHRY, SYGVKD. V lost 3 bases and J 8 bases, leaving 10 bases between the germline ends. This CDR3 has 12 residues. The CDR3 loop is CAISDGTSGYTF. The CDR3 region has the DNA TGTGCCATCAGTGATGGGACTAGCGGCTACACCTTC.

V and J are TRBV29-1 and TRBJ2-2; TRBD2 aligns across 7 bases. The ends lost 8 bases at V and 5 bases at J; junction bases unmatched: 5. This CDR3 is built from 12 residues. CDR1 and CDR2 (germline): SQVTM, ANQGSEA. The CDR3 DNA reads as TGCAGCTTAGCGGGTTGGACCGGGGAGCTGTTTTTT. The encoded protein is CSLAGWTGELFF.

This clonotype was observed many times. The gene calls are TRBV24-1 and TRBJ1-1; possible D gene TRBD1, 6 bases. Germline values: CDR1 KGHDR, CDR2 SFDVKD. The CDR3 consists of 13 residues. V was shortened by 4 bases and J by 4 bases, with 9 bases between the two germline ends. The CDR3 nucleotides read TGTGCCACCAGTGAGACAGGCTTCACTGAAGCTTTCTTT. Amino acids: CATSETGFTEAFF.

The chain combines TRBV7-2 with TRBJ2-5, with a tentative D call TRBD2 (5 bases). Germline V gene sequence: CDR1 SGHTA, CDR2 FQGNSA. CDR3 length: 13 amino acids. Trimming removed 4 bases from V and 9 bases from J, with 15 bases in between. The CDR3 spells CASSSSSFEAQYF. Written as DNA, the CDR3 is TGTGCCAGCAGCTCCTCTAGCTTTGAGGCCCAGTACTTC.

There are a few counts of this clonotype. V is TRBV14 and J is TRBJ1-1; perhaps TRBD1 as D (5 bases). The V end was cut by 2 bases, the J end by 4 bases, with 11 bases between. The V gene's germline CDR1 is SGHDN and CDR2 FVKESK. The CDR3 extends over 14 amino acids. The CDR3 region is CASSQPGLGTEAFF. In nucleotides, the CDR3 is TGTGCCAGCAGCCAACCAGGGTTGGGCACTGAAGCTTTCTTT.

The chain employs TRBV7-2 and TRBJ2-5; D uncertain. This CDR3 spans 12 amino acids. The germline V gene encodes CDR1 SGHTA and CDR2 FQGNSA. V was trimmed by 6 bases and J by 7 bases, leaving 12 bases between them. The CDR3 DNA reads as TGTGCCAGCAGAGAACTATCGGGGACCCAGTACTTC. It encodes CASRELSGTQYF.

CDR3 bases: TGTGCCAGCACCATTAGCGGGAGCGGGGGGTCCCAAGAGACCCAGTACTTC. Encoded protein: CASTISGSGGSQETQYF. This chain connects TRBV7-2 to TRBJ2-5, with 9 bases identical to TRBD2. The CDR3 loop spans 17 amino acids. CDR1 is SGHTA and CDR2 is FQGNSA in the germline V gene. V lost 7 bases, J lost 1 base, and 13 bases stayed unmatched.

This clonotype was found many times. The junction and the germline gene differ at one end; a read error may be behind it. V is TRBV2 and J is TRBJ2-2, with no clear D. Germline values: CDR1 SNHLY, CDR2 FYNNEI. The CDR3 covers 12 residues. The CDR3 DNA reads as TGCGCCAGCAGTGAGGACACCGGGGAGCTGTTTTTT. Protein sequence: CASSEDTGELFF.

This chain uses TRBV7-9 with TRBJ2-7, with D perhaps TRBD1 or TRBD2 (6 bases each). V shed 5 bases and J shed 3 bases, with 17 bases lying between them. The CDR3 sequence is 15 residues long. From germline, CDR1 is SEHNR and CDR2 FQNEAQ (reference sequence). The CDR3 loop is CASSTGRDTSYEQYF. Written as DNA, the CDR3 is TGTGCCAGCAGCACCGGGCGGGACACCAGCTACGAGCAGTACTTC.

V and J are TRBV10-1 and TRBJ1-1; the D gene is possibly TRBD1 (5 bases). The germline V gene has CDR1 WNHNN and CDR2 SYGVQD (reference sequence). The CDR3 spans 14 residues. V lost 4 bases and J lost 1, with 10 bases in between. CDR3 sequence (DNA): TGCGCCAGCAGTGCAGGGCGGGGGAACACTGAAGCTTTCTTT. Translated, it gives CASSAGRGNTEAFF.

Many counts were recorded for this clonotype. The V call is TRBV5-1, the J call TRBJ1-6, with D perhaps matching TRBD1 (5 bases). The CDR3 has 15 residues. Trimming pared 1 base from V and 5 bases from J, leaving 10 bases between. The V gene's germline CDR1 is SGHRS and CDR2 YFSETQ. CDR3 in amino acids: CASSLWGDDNSPLHF. The CDR3 coding sequence is TGCGCCAGCAGCTTGTGGGGGGACGATAATTCACCCCTCCACTTT.

This clonotype was recorded at least ten times. The chain employs TRBV29-1 and TRBJ1-1, with D possibly being TRBD1 (6 bases). With 4 bases removed from V and 4 bases from J, the gap between germline ends came to 19 bases. There are 15 residues in the CDR3. Germline CDR1 and CDR2: SQVTM and ANQGSEA. The DNA for the CDR3 is TGCAGCGTTGGGTATACAGGGCGGTGGGGCACTGAAGCTTTCTTT. Amino acid sequence: CSVGYTGRWGTEAFF.

This clonotype was detected many times. A junction end diverges from the germline sequence, so it may reflect a read error. J is TRBJ1-4 and V is TRBV7-7; D call uncertain. The CDR3 is 13 amino acids. Germline lookup yields CDR1 SSHAT and CDR2 FNYEAQ (reference sequence). CDR3 sequence (DNA): TGTGCTAGCAGCCCCACCCCGGGGGAAAAACTGTTTTTT. It translates to CASSPTPGEKLFF.

The chain is built from TRBV20-1 and TRBJ2-2, with TRBD1 as a possible D gene (6 bases). The CDR3 loop spans 12 amino acids. CDR1 and CDR2 (germline): DFQATT, SNEGSKA (reference sequence). V lost 5 bases to trimming and J lost 6 bases, with 10 bases between them. CDR3 amino acids: CSAQGFPGELFF. In DNA, the CDR3 is TGCAGTGCTCAGGGGTTCCCCGGGGAGCTGTTTTTT.

This clonotype has only one observation. The J gene is TRBJ1-5, the V gene TRBV7-9; D is perhaps TRBD1 (6 bases). This CDR3 contains 14 residues. V was cut by 5 bases and J by 11 bases, with 19 bases left in between. Germline V gene lookup returns CDR1 SEHNR and CDR2 FQNEAQ (reference sequence). CDR3 protein: CASSLDSSQETQHF. CDR3 nucleotide sequence: TGTGCCAGCAGCCTGGACAGTAGTCAAGAGACCCAGCATTTT. The complete variable domain, with remaining parts taken from reference TRBV7-9 and TRBJ1-5, reads DTGVSQNPRHKITKRGQNVTFRCDPISEHNRLYWYRQTLGQGPEFLTYFQNEAQLEKSRLLSDRFSAERPKGSFSTLEIQRTEQGDSAMYLCASSLDSSQETQHFGDGTRLSIL.

A remark on this clonotype: Sequence at one end of the junction differs from germline and may be a read error. The CDR3 here is CASRGAGESYGQYF. The DNA of the CDR3 is TGTGCCAGCAGAGGAGCGGGAGAAAGCTACGGGCAGTACTTC. V is TRBV6-5 and J is TRBJ2-7; TRBD2 agrees at 8 bases. Looked up from germline, CDR1 is MNHEY and CDR2 is SVGAGI. This CDR3 is 14 amino acids long.

This chain links TRBV7-2 with TRBJ1-5; D is unresolved. The CDR3 is 16 amino acids. CDR1 is SGHTA, CDR2 FQGNSA, per germline. V lost 1 base and J lost 11, with 21 bases in between. This chain's CDR3 is CASSLVGIAGTETQHF. The CDR3 DNA sequence: TGTGCCAGCAGCTTAGTCGGGATAGCGGGAACAGAGACCCAGCATTTT.

J is TRBJ1-2 and V is TRBV5-1; 7 bases match TRBD1. Trimming removed 7 bases from V and 5 bases from J; junction bases left unmatched: 11. In germline, CDR1 is SGHRS, CDR2 YFSETQ. This CDR3 comprises 14 residues. In nucleotides, the CDR3 is TGCGCCAGCCATAACCAGGGGGTCCCTTATGGCTACACCTTC. This encodes CASHNQGVPYGYTF.

This clonotype has a count of ten or more. J is TRBJ1-2 and V is TRBV11-1; D is ambiguous. Germline V gene sequence: CDR1 SGHAT, CDR2 FQDESV (reference sequence). V lost 4 bases to trimming and J lost 6 bases, with 21 bases between them. The CDR3 has 16 residues. CDR3: CASSSSPAALKNGYTF. DNA for the CDR3: TGTGCCAGCAGCTCCTCCCCCGCAGCCCTTAAAAATGGCTACACCTTC.

A word on this clonotype: A much larger clonotype is one base distant, so this may be a read error. The CDR3 DNA reads TGTGCCAGTAGTAACTCCCTAGTCCAGGAGCAGCACTTC. This codes for CASSNSLVQEQHF. This chain joins TRBV19 and TRBJ2-7; no clear D. The CDR3 has 13 amino acids. Germline V CDR1 and CDR2: LNHDA, SQIVND (reference sequence).

This clonotype was counted only a few times. The chain recombines TRBV13 with TRBJ1-1; 9 bases match TRBD1. The J segment lost 8 bases and the V segment lost 3 bases, leaving 10 bases of the junction unmatched. Germline V gene lookup returns CDR1 PRHDT and CDR2 FYEKMQ (reference sequence). The CDR3 totals 15 residues. The CDR3 reads CASSFSTGGVLEAFF. The CDR3 region has the DNA TGTGCCAGCAGCTTCTCGACAGGGGGGGTGCTGGAAGCTTTCTTT.

This clonotype showed up just a few times. This chain links TRBV29-1 with TRBJ2-7, with no clear D. This CDR3 region has 13 residues. Germline values: CDR1 SQVTM, CDR2 ANQGSEA. Trimming left V 5 bases short and J 0 bases short, with 11 bases between. The CDR3 region is CSVFEASSYEQYF. The CDR3 bases are TGCAGCGTTTTCGAGGCGAGCTCCTACGAGCAGTACTTC.

This chain connects TRBV6-1 to TRBJ2-5, with D perhaps TRBD2 (7 bases). Trimming took off 6 bases at V and 5 bases at J, with 16 bases between the two ends. This CDR3 is built from 14 residues. The germline CDR1 and CDR2 sequences are MNHNS and SASEGT. The CDR3 reads CASSKRRGGETQYF. In nucleotides, the CDR3 is TGTGCCAGCAGCAAACGGAGGGGGGGCGAGACCCAGTACTTC.

The chain couples TRBV9 to TRBJ1-1; 7 bases are a match to TRBD1. V lost 0 bases to trimming and J lost 7 bases; unmatched junction nucleotides: 9. The germline V gene has CDR1 SGDLS and CDR2 YYNGEE. The CDR3 is made up of 15 amino acids. CDR3 region: CASSVASGTVNEAFF. CDR3 DNA sequence: TGTGCCAGCAGCGTAGCCTCGGGGACAGTAAATGAAGCTTTCTTT.